A few counts support the clone carrying this T cell receptor (beta chain). Its antigen remains unknown. Genomic DNA of each subset was evenly split across several immunoSEQ plates. Some clones are missing from TCRdb's copy, which holds only in-frame ones; the method was immunoSEQ multiplex PCR. The repertoire holds approximately 350,000 clones, with around two thirds as singletons. V lost 6 bases and J lost 8; bases outside the gene matches: 9. The length of the CDR3 is 15 residues. The germline V gene encodes CDR1 LNHDA and CDR2 SQIVND (reference sequence). This entry is derived from a study of shared clonotypes between healthy human individuals. Regarding the study as a whole: It was expected that sequencing depth would affect clonotype sharing among donors.

The source of this sequence is a young man in good health. The genes are TRBV19 and TRBJ1-4; 10 bases align to TRBD1. The sample comprised memory CD4+ T cells sorted from blood. Subset: CD45RA-negative fraction. The CDR3 loop reads CASRGQGLSSEKLFF. The CDR3 DNA sequence: TGTGCCAGTAGGGGACAGGGGTTGTCAAGCGAAAAACTGTTTTTT.